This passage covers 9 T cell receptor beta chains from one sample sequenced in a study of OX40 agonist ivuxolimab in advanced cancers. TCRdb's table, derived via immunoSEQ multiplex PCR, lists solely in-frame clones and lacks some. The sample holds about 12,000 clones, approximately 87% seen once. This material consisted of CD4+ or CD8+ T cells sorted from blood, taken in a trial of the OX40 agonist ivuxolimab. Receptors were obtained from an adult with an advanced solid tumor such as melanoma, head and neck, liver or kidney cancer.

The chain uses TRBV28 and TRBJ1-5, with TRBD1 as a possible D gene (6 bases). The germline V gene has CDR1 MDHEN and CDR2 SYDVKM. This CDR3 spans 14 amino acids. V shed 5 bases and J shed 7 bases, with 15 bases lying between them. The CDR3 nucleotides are TGTGCCAGCAGTGCTAACCAGGGGCGACAGCCCCAGCATTTT. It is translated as CASSANQGRQPQHF.

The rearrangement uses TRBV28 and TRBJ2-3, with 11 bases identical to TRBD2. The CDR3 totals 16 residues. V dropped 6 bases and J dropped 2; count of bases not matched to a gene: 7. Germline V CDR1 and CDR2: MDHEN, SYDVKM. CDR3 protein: CASRTGTSGNTDTQYF. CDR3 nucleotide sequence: TGTGCCAGCAGAACCGGGACTAGCGGAAACACAGATACGCAGTATTTT.

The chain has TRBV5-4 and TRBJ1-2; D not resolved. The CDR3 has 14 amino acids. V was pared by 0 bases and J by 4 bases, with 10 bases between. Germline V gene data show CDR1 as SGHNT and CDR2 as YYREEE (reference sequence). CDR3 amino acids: CASSLADGGYGYTF. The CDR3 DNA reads TGTGCCAGCAGCTTGGCGGACGGCGGCTATGGCTACACCTTC.

The DNA for the CDR3 is TGCGCCAGCAGCCCCCGAAAGCCTCTAGCGGGAGGTTTCGATGAGCAGTTCTTC. It yields the protein CASSPRKPLAGGFDEQFF. The rearrangement links TRBV4-1 to TRBJ2-1; 11 positions agree with TRBD2. Per the germline V gene, CDR1 is MGHRA and CDR2 is YSYEKL. This CDR3 is built from 18 residues. V gave up 4 bases and J gave up 8 bases; unmatched junction bases: 16.

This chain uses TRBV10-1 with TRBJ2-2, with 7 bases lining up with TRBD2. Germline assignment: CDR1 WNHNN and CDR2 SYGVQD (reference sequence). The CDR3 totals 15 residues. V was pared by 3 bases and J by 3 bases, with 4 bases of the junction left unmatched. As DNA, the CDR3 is TGCGCCAGCAGTGAATTTCGGGAGGACACCGGGGAGCTGTTTTTT. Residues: CASSEFREDTGELFF.

CDR3 sequence reads: CASSQAQTGGSYEQYF. DNA of the CDR3: TGTGCCAGCAGCCAAGCCCAGACAGGGGGCTCCTACGAGCAGTACTTC. This sequence joins TRBV4-2 and TRBJ2-7, with 9 bases lining up with TRBD1. From germline, CDR1 is LGHNA and CDR2 YNFKEQ. The ends lost 1 base at V and 0 bases at J; junction bases unmatched: 4. This CDR3 contains 16 residues.

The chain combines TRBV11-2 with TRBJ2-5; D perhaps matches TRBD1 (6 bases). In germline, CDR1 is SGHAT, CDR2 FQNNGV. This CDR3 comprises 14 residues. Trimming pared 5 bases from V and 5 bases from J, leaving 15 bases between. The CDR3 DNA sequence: TGTGCCAGCAGCCCCGAGGGGGAATCGGAGACCCAGTACTTC. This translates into CASSPEGESETQYF.

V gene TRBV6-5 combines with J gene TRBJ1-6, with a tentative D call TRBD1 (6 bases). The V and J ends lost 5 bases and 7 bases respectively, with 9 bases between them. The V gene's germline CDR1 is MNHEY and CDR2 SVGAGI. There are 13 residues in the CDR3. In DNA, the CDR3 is TGTGCCAGCAGTACAGGGTACAATTCACCCCTCCACTTT. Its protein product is CASSTGYNSPLHF.

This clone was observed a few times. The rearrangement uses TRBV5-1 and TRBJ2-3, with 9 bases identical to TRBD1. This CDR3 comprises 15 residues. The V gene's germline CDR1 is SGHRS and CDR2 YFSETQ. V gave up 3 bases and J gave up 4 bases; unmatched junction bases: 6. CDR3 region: CASSSRTGGSDTQYF. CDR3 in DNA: TGCGCCAGCAGCTCGCGTACAGGGGGCTCAGATACGCAGTATTTT.